Following are 13 T cell receptor beta chains from one sample sequenced in a study of cytomegalovirus exposure and HLA in healthy donors (dated by TCRdb to about 2017). Libraries were prepared through the immunoSEQ multiplex PCR assay. For the multiplex PCR, a mixture combining 60 forward primers for TCR Vbeta segments and 13 reverse primers for TCR Jbeta segments was used. The immuneACCESS repertoire file appears here via TCRdb, limited to in-frame rearrangements. These files lack a portion of the clones; in checked studies, under half of the deficit traces to unresolved V genes, and the cause of the others is not known. In this sample the table shows 150,000 to 200,000 clones, around 76% of which occur a single time. Of the sample, about 2% falls within the top ten clones. Sequenced sample: PBMCs. These TCRs come from a female donor in good health and CMV-seronegative.

The chain is built from TRBV5-6 and TRBJ1-1; TRBD1 agrees at 7 bases. CDR1 and CDR2 (germline): SGHDT, YYEEEE. The V gene end was trimmed by 2 bases and the J gene end by 5 bases; junction bases not matched to a gene: 12. The CDR3 is made up of 16 amino acids. The CDR3 sequence is CASSFRRMNRGTEAFF. The CDR3 bases are TGTGCCAGCAGCTTTCGAAGGATGAACAGGGGAACTGAAGCTTTCTTT. Based on the CDR3 plus reference TRBV5-6 and TRBJ1-1, the full variable domain is DAGVTQSPTHLIKTRGQQVTLRCSPKSGHDTVSWYQQALGQGPQFIFQYYEEEERQRGNFPDRFSGHQFPNYSSELNVNALLLGDSALYLCASSFRRMNRGTEAFFGQGTRLTVV.

CDR3 bases: TGTGCCTGGAGGGGGACTAGCGGGGGCGAACGCACCGGGGAGCTGTTTTTT. This encodes CAWRGTSGGERTGELFF. V usage is TRBV30 and J usage is TRBJ2-2, with 14 bases matching TRBD2. V was pared by 3 bases and J by 4 bases, with 7 bases of the junction left unmatched. The CDR3 is 17 amino acids. Germline V gene sequence: CDR1 GTSNPN, CDR2 SVGIG (reference sequence).

This clone was recorded a few times. The chain is built from TRBV10-3 and TRBJ2-1; 7 nucleotides align to TRBD2. CDR1 and CDR2 from the germline V gene are ENHRY and SYGVKD. Trimming removed 6 bases from V and 7 bases from J; junction bases left unmatched: 18. CDR3 length: 17 amino acids. The CDR3 nucleotides read TGTGCCATCAGCCCCGACTTCGGAGCGGGGTACACGAATGAGCAGTTCTTC. It codes for CAISPDFGAGYTNEQFF.

This chain joins TRBV30 and TRBJ2-3, with 11 positions matching TRBD1. Trimming removed 5 bases from V and 10 bases from J; junction bases left unmatched: 8. The CDR3 runs to 13 residues. Germline V gene lookup returns CDR1 GTSNPN and CDR2 SVGIG (reference sequence). In DNA form, the CDR3 reads TGTGCCTGGGCGGGACAGGGGGGAGGATCGCAGTATTTT. It translates to CAWAGQGGGSQYF.

This chain joins TRBV10-3 and TRBJ1-2, with D unresolved. The CDR3 spans 15 residues. V dropped 9 bases and J dropped 0 bases, with 17 bases sitting between them. The germline V gene encodes CDR1 ENHRY and CDR2 SYGVKD. The CDR3: CAIGRVAGSNYGYTF. CDR3 nucleotide sequence: TGTGCCATTGGGAGGGTTGCAGGTTCTAACTATGGCTACACCTTC.

This chain uses TRBV9 with TRBJ2-5, with no clear D. The germline V gene has CDR1 SGDLS and CDR2 YYNGEE. V was shortened by 4 bases and J by 4 bases, with 8 bases between the two germline ends. The CDR3 runs to 12 residues. CDR3 residues: CASSPPGETQYF. CDR3 nucleotides: TGTGCCAGCAGCCCCCCGGGAGAGACCCAGTACTTC.

In this sample, this clone turned up once. The chain employs TRBV2 and TRBJ2-1; 7 bases match TRBD2. V lost 7 bases and J lost 5; bases outside the gene matches: 8. The CDR3 covers 14 residues. Germline CDR1 is SNHLY and CDR2 is FYNNEI. Here the CDR3 reads CASNREGPNNEQFF. The CDR3 DNA reads as TGTGCCAGCAATAGGGAGGGCCCGAACAATGAGCAGTTCTTC.

The genes are TRBV6-5 and TRBJ2-5; 7 bases match TRBD2. The V and J ends lost 1 base and 5 bases, in that order; junction bases with no gene match: 4. The CDR3 totals 14 residues. Germline V CDR1 and CDR2: MNHEY, SVGAGI. CDR3 nucleotide sequence: TGTGCCAGCAGTTACTGGCGGGAGAGGGAGACCCAGTACTTC. It codes for CASSYWRERETQYF.

The chain recombines TRBV5-1 with TRBJ2-7, with D possibly TRBD1 on 5 matching bases. The length of the CDR3 is 15 residues. V was pared by 0 bases and J by 2 bases, with 12 bases between. Germline lookup yields CDR1 SGHRS and CDR2 YFSETQ. As DNA, the CDR3 is TGCGCCAGCAGCTTGGATACAGGTGGAGCCTACGAGCAGTACTTC. Amino acids: CASSLDTGGAYEQYF.

The chain employs TRBV18 and TRBJ1-4; D may be TRBD1 (6 bases). The CDR3 totals 15 residues. Trimming shortened V by 6 bases and J by 4 bases, and 15 bases separated the two germline ends. Germline CDR1 is KGHSH and CDR2 is LQKENI. CDR3 residues: CASSQSDSFNEKLFF. CDR3 bases: TGTGCCAGCTCTCAATCGGACAGCTTTAATGAAAAACTGTTTTTT.

This clone was seen a few times. The chain has TRBV27 and TRBJ1-5, with D tentatively TRBD1 (5 bases). Trimming stripped 4 bases from V and 3 bases from J, with 16 bases between. The CDR3 has 16 residues. Germline-derived CDR1 and CDR2 are MNHEY and SMNVEV (reference sequence). The CDR3 sequence is CASSSWAGTPNQPQHF. CDR3 nucleotides: TGTGCCAGCAGTTCTTGGGCGGGGACTCCCAATCAGCCCCAGCATTTT.

V gene TRBV19 combines with J gene TRBJ1-1; unclear D gene. Trimming left V 7 bases short and J 1 base short, with 10 bases between. The germline gives CDR1 LNHDA, CDR2 SQIVND (reference sequence). This CDR3 region has 13 residues. In DNA form, the CDR3 reads TGTGCCAGTACTACGACACAGAACACTGAAGCTTTCTTT. Residues: CASTTTQNTEAFF.

The gene calls are TRBV29-1 and TRBJ1-2, with 8 bases matching TRBD1. The CDR3 loop spans 12 amino acids. V shed 5 bases and J 3 bases; nucleotides not matched to a gene: 2. Germline loops: CDR1 SQVTM, CDR2 ANQGSEA. CDR3 DNA: TGCAGCGTTCAGGGGGCTGACTATGGCTACACCTTC. Protein sequence: CSVQGADYGYTF.